The 22 T cell receptor beta chains below all came from one sample that was sequenced in a study of OX40 agonist ivuxolimab in advanced cancers. TCRdb's copy holds only in-frame clones and misses some; the assay was immunoSEQ multiplex PCR. The sample carries approximately 76,000 clones, approximately 85% recorded once. Sample: CD4+ or CD8+ T cells sorted from blood, taken in a trial of the OX40 agonist ivuxolimab. These receptors all stem from an adult with an advanced solid tumor such as melanoma, head and neck, liver or kidney cancer.

The CDR3 region has the DNA TGTGCCAGCAGCCAACAGGTTTACAATGAGCAGTTCTTC. Its protein product is CASSQQVYNEQFF. This chain links TRBV14 with TRBJ2-1; D unresolved. Trimming stripped 2 bases from V and 4 bases from J, with 6 bases between. The CDR3 extends over 13 amino acids. Germline assignment: CDR1 SGHDN and CDR2 FVKESK.

The chain joins TRBV7-2 to TRBJ1-6, with D perhaps TRBD1 (5 bases). The CDR3 loop spans 14 amino acids. In germline, CDR1 is SGHTA, CDR2 FQGNSA. V lost 3 bases to trimming and J lost 4 bases, with 7 bases between them. The CDR3 nucleotides are TGTGCCAGCAGCTTGGGACGGTATAATTCACCCCTCCACTTT. Translation gives CASSLGRYNSPLHF.

V and J are TRBV15 and TRBJ1-1; tentative D call: TRBD1 (5 bases). The germline gives CDR1 LNHNV, CDR2 YYDKDF (reference sequence). The CDR3 is made up of 12 amino acids. V lost 5 bases, J lost 8 bases, and 12 bases lay in between. The CDR3 spells CATSYVGTEAFF. The CDR3 DNA sequence: TGTGCCACCAGCTATGTCGGGACCGAAGCTTTCTTT. Complete variable domain (other parts from reference TRBV15 and TRBJ1-1): DAMVIQNPRYQVTQFGKPVTLSCSQTLNHNVMYWYQQKSSQAPKLLFHYYDKDFNNEADTPDNFQSRRPNTSFCFLDIRSPGLGDTAMYLCATSYVGTEAFFGQGTRLTVV.

The rearrangement links TRBV6-5 to TRBJ1-6; a possible D gene is TRBD1 (5 bases). The CDR3 has 15 amino acids. V was pared by 0 bases and J by 10 bases, with 13 bases between. CDR1 is MNHEY and CDR2 is SVGAGI in the germline V gene. Here the CDR3 DNA reads TGTGCCAGCAGTTACTCCGAGGGGTTAAGGTCACCCCTCCACTTT. As protein: CASSYSEGLRSPLHF.

J is TRBJ2-3 and V is TRBV11-2; D unclear. This CDR3 has 13 residues. Trimming took 5 bases from V and 6 from J, leaving 12 bases between them. The V gene's germline CDR1 is SGHAT and CDR2 FQNNGV. CDR3 in amino acids: CASSRPPGDTQYF. CDR3 in DNA: TGTGCCAGCAGCCGACCCCCCGGGGATACGCAGTATTTT.

This chain links TRBV28 with TRBJ2-2; 7 nucleotides align to TRBD2. The CDR3 loop spans 17 amino acids. The J segment lost 5 bases and the V segment lost 3 bases, leaving 12 bases of the junction unmatched. Germline V gene sequence: CDR1 MDHEN, CDR2 SYDVKM. The CDR3 region is CASSFGGRALSTGELFF. DNA for the CDR3: TGTGCCAGCAGTTTCGGAGGGAGGGCCTTGAGTACCGGGGAGCTGTTTTTT.

V and J are TRBV12-5 and TRBJ2-7, with 7 bases that match TRBD2. The CDR3 covers 14 residues. CDR1 LGHNT and CDR2 FRNRAP come from the germline V gene. With 6 bases clipped from V and 3 bases from J, the junction kept 8 bases outside the gene matches. The CDR3 reads CASGRDYLGYEQYF. CDR3 DNA sequence: TGTGCTAGTGGCCGGGACTATCTAGGCTACGAGCAGTACTTC.

This chain links TRBV19 with TRBJ1-2, with TRBD1 as a possible D gene (5 bases). V was shortened by 3 bases and J by 2 bases, with 7 bases between the two germline ends. The CDR3 length is 13 residues. Germline loops: CDR1 LNHDA, CDR2 SQIVND (reference sequence). CDR3 sequence: CASSMDINYGYTF. Written as DNA, the CDR3 is TGTGCCAGTAGTATGGACATAAACTATGGCTACACCTTC.

This chain uses TRBV10-3 with TRBJ1-6; 9 bases line up with TRBD1. The CDR3 spans 14 residues. The V and J ends lost 4 bases and 7 bases, in that order; junction bases with no gene match: 2. Germline V gives CDR1 ENHRY, CDR2 SYGVKD. The CDR3 region is CAISAGQGNSPLHF. CDR3 coding DNA: TGTGCCATCAGTGCGGGACAGGGAAATTCACCCCTCCACTTT.

The V gene is TRBV18, the J gene TRBJ2-3, with 7 bases lining up with TRBD1. V trimming: 0 bases; J trimming: 4 bases; junction bases outside the gene matches: 4. Germline values: CDR1 KGHSH, CDR2 LQKENI. The CDR3 spans 15 residues. This CDR3 reads CASSPPVGGADTQYF. CDR3 DNA: TGTGCCAGCTCACCACCGGTAGGGGGCGCAGATACGCAGTATTTT.

The chain employs TRBV11-1 and TRBJ1-3; 7 positions match TRBD1. Trimming removed 4 bases from V and 0 bases from J; junction bases left unmatched: 6. CDR1 is SGHAT, CDR2 FQDESV, per germline (reference sequence). This CDR3 has 16 amino acids. CDR3 nucleotide sequence: TGTGCCAGCAGCTCGGGACAGACTAGCTCTGGAAACACCATATATTTT. This translates into CASSSGQTSSGNTIYF.

This chain uses TRBV4-1 with TRBJ2-7, with TRBD2 matching over 8 bases. Per germline, CDR1 MGHRA and CDR2 YSYEKL. V lost 1 base to trimming and J lost 0 bases; unmatched junction nucleotides: 5. The CDR3 totals 16 residues. CDR3 amino acids: CASSQAPSGFSYEQYF. The DNA for the CDR3 is TGCGCCAGCAGCCAAGCACCTAGCGGGTTCTCCTACGAGCAGTACTTC.

V is TRBV28 and J is TRBJ1-2; 8 bases align to TRBD1. CDR3 length: 14 amino acids. The germline CDR1 and CDR2 sequences are MDHEN and SYDVKM. V was pared by 7 bases and J by 8 bases, with 12 bases of the junction left unmatched. The CDR3 DNA follows: TGTGCCAGCAACCAATGGGACAGGCTAGAAGGCTACACCTTC. Residues: CASNQWDRLEGYTF.

This chain links TRBV28 with TRBJ2-5; a weak D match, TRBD2 (5 bases). Germline V gene sequence: CDR1 MDHEN, CDR2 SYDVKM. Between the trimmed V and J ends, which lost 6 bases and 10 bases, there was a span of 15 bases. CDR3 size: 12 residues. The CDR3 nucleotides are TGTGCCAGCAGCAGCATTATGAGGGTCCAGTACTTC. This sequence encodes CASSSIMRVQYF.

This rearrangement joins TRBV18 to TRBJ2-7, with TRBD1 matching over 11 bases. CDR1 and CDR2 from the germline V gene are KGHSH and LQKENI. CDR3 length: 18 amino acids. J was trimmed by 2 bases and V by 1 base; bases with no gene match: 10. The CDR3 DNA sequence: TGTGCCAGCTCACCACTGGGACAGGGGGTCGGGGACACCTACGAGCAGTACTTC. Its translation is CASSPLGQGVGDTYEQYF.

The chain combines TRBV5-1 with TRBJ1-1, with 9 bases matching TRBD1. Losses at the gene ends were 5 bases for V and 5 bases for J; bases not matched to a gene: 7. Germline V CDR1 and CDR2: SGHRS, YFSETQ. This CDR3 comprises 14 residues. CDR3 DNA: TGCGCCAGCAGTTTGAACAGGGGGCAGACTGAAGCTTTCTTT. Its protein is CASSLNRGQTEAFF. The complete variable domain, with remaining parts taken from reference TRBV5-1 and TRBJ1-1, reads KAGVTQTPRYLIKTRGQQVTLSCSPISGHRSVSWYQQTPGQGLQFLFEYFSETQRNKGNFPGRFSGRQFSNSRSEMNVSTLELGDSALYLCASSLNRGQTEAFFGQGTRLTVV.

The chain employs TRBV6-4 and TRBJ1-1; D gene uncertain. Germline V gives CDR1 MRHNA, CDR2 SNTAGT. V was clipped by 5 bases and J by 1 base, with 8 bases between them. The CDR3 covers 13 residues. CDR3 sequence: CASSRTANTEAFF. The CDR3 DNA follows: TGTGCCAGCAGTAGAACAGCGAACACTGAAGCTTTCTTT.

This chain links TRBV6-1 with TRBJ1-1, with 9 bases identical to TRBD1. Germline loops: CDR1 MNHNS, CDR2 SASEGT. After removal of 5 bases from V and 1 base from J, the junction contained 5 bases not matched to a gene. CDR3 length: 15 residues. The CDR3, as DNA: TGTGCCAGCAGTACAGGGGGCGCAGGGAACACTGAAGCTTTCTTT. Encoded protein: CASSTGGAGNTEAFF.

The chain employs TRBV9 and TRBJ2-7; 9 nucleotides agree with TRBD1. The CDR3 contains 14 residues. The germline gives CDR1 SGDLS, CDR2 YYNGEE. The V and J ends lost 4 bases and 5 bases, in that order; junction bases with no gene match: 7. The CDR3 reads CASSNRQGGDEQYF. The CDR3 coding sequence is TGTGCCAGCAGCAACCGACAGGGGGGAGACGAGCAGTACTTC.

The chain recombines TRBV7-9 with TRBJ2-3; D is undetermined. The CDR3 has 18 residues. Germline-derived CDR1 and CDR2 are SEHNR and FQNEAQ (reference sequence). V lost 7 bases and J lost 0, with 23 bases in between. In DNA, the CDR3 is TGTGCCAGCATGGCGCCGTTTAGACTTTTAGCTAGCACAGATACGCAGTATTTT. This encodes CASMAPFRLLASTDTQYF.

The rearrangement joins TRBV5-1 to TRBJ2-1; TRBD2 agrees at 12 bases. J gave up 5 bases and V 4 bases, and 7 bases lay outside the gene matches. This CDR3 contains 16 residues. Germline V gene lookup returns CDR1 SGHRS and CDR2 YFSETQ. The CDR3 loop is CASSQSLAGGHNEQFF. CDR3 DNA: TGCGCCAGCAGCCAATCACTAGCGGGAGGACACAATGAGCAGTTCTTC.

The V and J genes are TRBV29-1 and TRBJ1-2; D remains ambiguous. Germline V gene lookup returns CDR1 SQVTM and CDR2 ANQGSEA. V lost 8 bases and J 0 bases, leaving 4 bases between the germline ends. The CDR3 covers 10 residues. In nucleotides, the CDR3 is TGCAGCAAGACTAACTATGGCTACACCTTC. This sequence encodes CSKTNYGYTF.